The clone carrying this T cell receptor (beta chain) was observed many times. As yet, its antigen is unknown. Germline and genes: mouse. The read gets to within 4 residues of the CDR3 end, and the germline J gene fills in the rest. It was cDNA, reverse transcribed from extracted RNA, that served as the sequencing template. Only in-frame clones appear in the TCRdb table, and some are missing; sequencing was by immunoSEQ multiplex PCR. The sample shows some 2,500 clones, none of them appearing just once. Trimming removed 2 bases from V and 2 bases from J, with 11 bases in between. CDR3 length: 15 amino acids. CDR1 SGHSA and CDR2 FRNQAP come from the germline V gene. This sample is part of a study of CD8+ T cells in alopecia areata. Whole-study results and caveats: Possibly because of HLA-related factors, TCR sharing was less clear across patients than in mice.

The J gene is TRBJ2-5, the V gene TRBV16; D is perhaps TRBD2 (7 bases). The receptor comes from a C3H/HeJ mouse with alopecia areata. The mouse line has the MHC haplotype H2-k. Material for sequencing was lesional skin. The covered CDR3 bases are TGTGCAAGCAGCTTAAATTGGGGGGCCCAAGAC. Its translation is CASSLNWGAQD. The whole CDR3 protein is CASSLNWGAQDTQYF. Looking up the rest from reference TRBV16 and TRBJ2-5 gives the full variable domain: NAGVIQTPRHKVTGKGQEATLWCEPISGHSAVFWYRQTIVQGLEFLTYFRNQAPIDDSGMPKERFSAQMPNQSHSTLKIQSTQPQDSAVYLCASSLNWGAQDTQYFGPGTRLLVL.